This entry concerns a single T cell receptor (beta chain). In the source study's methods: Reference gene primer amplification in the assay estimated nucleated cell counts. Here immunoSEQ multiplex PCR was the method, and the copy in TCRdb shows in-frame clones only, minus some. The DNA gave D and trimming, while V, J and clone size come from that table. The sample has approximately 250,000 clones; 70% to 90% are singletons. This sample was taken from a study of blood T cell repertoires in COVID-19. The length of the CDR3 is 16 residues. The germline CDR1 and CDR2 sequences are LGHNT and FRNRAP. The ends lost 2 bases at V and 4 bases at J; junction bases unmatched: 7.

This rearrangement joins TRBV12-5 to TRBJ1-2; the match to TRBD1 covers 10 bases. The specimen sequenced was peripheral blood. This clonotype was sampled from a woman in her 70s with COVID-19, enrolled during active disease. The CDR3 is CASGLPRTGGLYGYTF. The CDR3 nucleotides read TGTGCTAGTGGTTTGCCTCGGACAGGGGGGCTCTATGGCTACACCTTC.